This paragraph covers one TCR beta chain sequence. The antigen remains unidentified. Other nucleotide sequences from this sample produce the same CDR3. This specimen belongs to a study of shared clonotypes between healthy human individuals. Positive CCR7 selection of CD45RO-negative cells yielded the naive CD8 cells, and terminally differentiated effector memory CD45RA+ cells were excluded. Donors had no recently reported acute infections or vaccinations and were HIV-negative. The donors were all Caucasian adults (living in Nashville, Tennessee). Method: immunoSEQ multiplex PCR; TCRdb's copy keeps in-frame clones and lacks some. The sample holds hundreds of thousands of clones; about 96% are singletons and the top ten take about 0.11%. CDR3 size: 14 residues. Looked up from germline, CDR1 is LNHDA and CDR2 is SQIVND (reference sequence). The V gene end was trimmed by 3 bases and the J gene end by 1 base; junction bases not matched to a gene: 1.

The study, taken as a whole, reports: Among non-shared clonotypes, generation probabilities were lower than among those shared by all four donors.

The clonotype originates from a woman in her thirties in good health. V and J are TRBV19 and TRBJ2-3, with 7 bases identical to TRBD1. The material sequenced was naive CD8+ T cells sorted from blood. CDR3 sequence: CASSIGTGTDTQYF. As DNA, the CDR3 is TGTGCCAGTAGTATCGGGACAGGCACAGATACGCAGTATTTT.